A selection of T cell receptor beta chains follows, all from one sample in a study of lymphopenia after photon versus proton radiotherapy. Assay: immunoSEQ multiplex PCR; the TCRdb copy retains only in-frame clones and omits some. The repertoire includes 35,000 to 45,000 clones, about four fifths of them detected once, and 24% sits in the top ten. The source was peripheral blood, collected from a patient treated with proton-based radiotherapy. The receptors were sampled from a woman in her 70s with pancreatic cancer. CDR3s include the opening cysteine and the closing phenylalanine or tryptophan. A D gene is named only where the DNA matches it firmly. Some rows mark clone size as missing; the rest say once, few, many or name a class of expanded clone.

v_call	j_call	d_call	clone_size	cdr3_nt	cdr3_aa
TRBV10-3	TRBJ2-2	TRBD2	NA	TGTGCCGCATACGGGACTAGCGGGAGAAGCACCGGGGAGCTGTTTTTT	CAAYGTSGRSTGELFF
TRBV9	TRBJ2-7	TRBD2	NA	TGTGCCAGCAGCGTAGATCAGCTAGCGGGAAGCTACGAGCAGTACTTC	CASSVDQLAGSYEQYF
TRBV29-1	TRBJ1-1	TRBD1	NA	TGCAGCGGCGACAGGGTTGGGGAAGTTGAAGCTTTCTTT	CSGDRVGEVEAFF
TRBV6-5	TRBJ2-5	NA	NA	TGTGCCAGCAATCCGAGAGGGGGGGCGGAGACCCAGTACTTC	CASNPRGGAETQYF
TRBV21-1	TRBJ2-7	NA	once	TGTGCCAGCAGCAAACGGGCCCTACGTGGACGGGAGCGTAAAGAAATGAACTCCTACGAGCAGTACTTC	CASSKRALRGRERKEMNSYEQYF
TRBV2	TRBJ2-5	NA	NA	TGTGCCAGCACTACGCCGTCAGGGCGCGGGTCGTTTGTCCAGACCCAGTACTTC	CASTTPSGRGSFVQTQYF
TRBV9	TRBJ2-1	TRBD2	NA	TGTGCCAGCAGCGTAGTGACTAGCGCGTACAATGAGCAGTTCTTC	CASSVVTSAYNEQFF
TRBV5-1	TRBJ2-5	NA	NA	TGCGCCAGCAGCTTGGAGATGGCCCAAGAGACCCAGTACTTC	CASSLEMAQETQYF
TRBV2	TRBJ1-4	NA	NA	TGTGCCAGCAGTGCAGGGGAGCATGAAAAACTGTTTTTT	CASSAGEHEKLFF
TRBV4-3	TRBJ2-1	NA	NA	TGCGCCAGCAGCCAAGAAATCGCCAGCTACAATGAGCAGTTCTTC	CASSQEIASYNEQFF
TRBV29-1	TRBJ1-2	NA	NA	TGCAGCGCAGGGGACTATGGCTACACCTTC	CSAGDYGYTF
TRBV18	TRBJ1-1	TRBD1	NA	TGTGCCAGCTCATCAGGACAGGGGGGTCACACTGAAGCTTTCTTT	CASSSGQGGHTEAFF
TRBV12-2	TRBJ1-6	NA	NA	TGTGCAAGTCGCTTAGCCGTGGTCCATATACCGAGGACAGGGAAAGGACTGGATAATTCACCCCTCCACTTT	CASRLAVVHIPRTGKGLDNSPLHF
TRBV5-5	TRBJ2-7	TRBD1	few	TGTGCCAGCAGCATCGGGACAGGGGGAGAGCAGTACTTC	CASSIGTGGEQYF
TRBV2	TRBJ2-1	NA	NA	TGTGCCAGCAGTGTGGGGTACGAGCAGTTCTTC	CASSVGYEQFF
TRBV18	TRBJ1-1	NA	NA	TGTGCCAGCTCACCGGGGGGCACGAACACTGAAGCTTTCTTT	CASSPGGTNTEAFF
TRBV29-1	TRBJ2-7	NA	once	TGCAGCGTTGCTAAAGGCCGGGACTTTTCCTACGAGCAGTACTTC	CSVAKGRDFSYEQYF
TRBV6-1	TRBJ1-2	TRBD1	NA	TGTGCCAGCAGGGACACAGGGGATGTTGCTGGCTACACCTTC	CASRDTGDVAGYTF
TRBV27	TRBJ1-4	NA	NA	TGTGCCAGCAGAGACAGTATTAATGAAAAACTGTTTTTT	CASRDSINEKLFF
TRBV5-4	TRBJ2-5	TRBD1	NA	TGTGCCAGCAGCCGGCCAGGGGGACATAGGGGGGAGACCCAGTACTTC	CASSRPGGHRGETQYF
TRBV4-3	TRBJ2-2	NA	NA	TGCGCCAGCAGCCCCAGCACATGGCTGGAGTTTGAGGCCGGGGAGCTGTTTTTT	CASSPSTWLEFEAGELFF
TRBV7-3	TRBJ2-2	TRBD1	once	TGTGCCAGCAGTCCCGGGACAGGGGGTAACGGGGAGCTGTTTTTT	CASSPGTGGNGELFF
TRBV4-3	TRBJ2-7	TRBD2	NA	TGCGCCAGCAGCCAAGGGATTGAGTGGCGGGAGGATCCCTCCTACGAGCAGTACTTC	CASSQGIEWREDPSYEQYF
TRBV7-2	TRBJ1-1	NA	NA	TGTGCCAGCAGCTCCGCTCCCATCAACAGGTTCACTGAAGCTTTCTTT	CASSSAPINRFTEAFF
TRBV7-3	TRBJ2-7	TRBD2	NA	TGTGCCAGCAGCTTTGCGGGAGGTTACGAGCAGTACTTC	CASSFAGGYEQYF
TRBV7-2	TRBJ2-5	TRBD2	once	TGTGCCAGCAGCCCGGGACTAGCGGAGACCAAGGTGACCCAGTACTTC	CASSPGLAETKVTQYF
TRBV18	TRBJ2-7	NA	NA	TGTGCCAGCTCATCAAACCCGGGACCAAGCTACGAGCAGTACTTC	CASSSNPGPSYEQYF
TRBV7-3	TRBJ2-7	TRBD2	NA	TGTGCCAGCAGCCCCGGGGGGACTACCTCCTACGAGCAGTACTTC	CASSPGGTTSYEQYF
TRBV2	TRBJ2-1	TRBD2	NA	TGTGCCAGCAGTGAGGGACTAGCGGGATGGTACAATGAGCAGTTCTTC	CASSEGLAGWYNEQFF
TRBV6-5	TRBJ1-4	TRBD1	NA	TGTGCCAGCCAGGACAGGGGTGGCCAAAAACTGTTTTTT	CASQDRGGQKLFF
TRBV2	TRBJ2-7	NA	NA	TGTGCCAGCAGTGAATACGGGACCACCTACGAGCAGTACTTC	CASSEYGTTYEQYF
TRBV28	TRBJ1-1	NA	NA	TGTGCCAGCAGTTTAGGGGTCCGGCAAGAAGCTTTCTTT	CASSLGVRQEAFF